The 18 T cell receptor beta chains below come from one sample, sequenced in a study of blood T cell repertoires in COVID-19. Clones were sequenced by immunoSEQ multiplex PCR, and TCRdb holds only the in-frame ones, with some missing. The sample holds over 150,000 clones; 89% are singletons and the top ten take 1.5% to 2%. What was sequenced was peripheral blood. These receptors all stem from a man aged 18-30 years who had recovered from COVID-19.

This chain uses TRBV4-1 with TRBJ1-1; 11 nucleotides agree with TRBD1. The germline CDR1 and CDR2 sequences are MGHRA and YSYEKL. V was clipped by 4 bases and J by 5 bases; unmatched bases: 6. The CDR3 has 15 residues. This CDR3 is CASSLPGQGVTEAFF. CDR3 nucleotide sequence: TGCGCCAGCAGCCTTCCGGGACAGGGGGTTACTGAAGCTTTCTTT.

This chain joins TRBV2 and TRBJ1-4; 9 bases map to TRBD1. V was clipped by 5 bases and J by 8 bases; unmatched bases: 9. Per the germline V gene, CDR1 is SNHLY and CDR2 is FYNNEI. There are 15 residues in the CDR3. The DNA for the CDR3 is TGTGCCAGCAGTAAGGACAGGGGCGGAGGGGAAAAACTGTTTTTT. This sequence encodes CASSKDRGGGEKLFF.

The rearrangement links TRBV18 to TRBJ1-5, with TRBD1 matching 9 bases. Germline CDR1 reads KGHSH; CDR2 reads LQKENI. This CDR3 is 16 amino acids long. Unmatched junction bases numbered 7, after V lost 3 bases and J lost 4 bases. The CDR3 protein is CASSPTGGTWNQPQHF. The DNA of the CDR3 is TGTGCCAGCTCACCGACAGGGGGTACGTGGAATCAGCCCCAGCATTTT. The variable domain in full, with the rest retrieved from reference TRBV18 and TRBJ1-5, is NAGVMQNPRHLVRRRGQEARLRCSPMKGHSHVYWYRQLPEEGLKFMVYLQKENIIDESGMPKERFSAEFPKEGPSILRIQQVVRGDSAAYFCASSPTGGTWNQPQHFGDGTRLSIL.

The CDR3 is CASSHSSGANVLTF. CDR3 DNA: TGTGCCAGCAGCCACAGCTCTGGGGCCAACGTCCTGACTTTC. This chain uses TRBV3-1 (or the pseudogene TRBV3-2) with TRBJ2-6, with unresolved D. V was trimmed by 3 bases and J by 0 bases, leaving 3 bases between them. CDR1 is LGHDT and CDR2 is YNNKEL in the germline V gene (reference sequence). The CDR3 has 14 residues.

This chain links TRBV5-5 with TRBJ1-3; perhaps TRBD1 as D (5 bases). Germline CDR1 reads SGHKS; CDR2 reads YYEKEE (reference sequence). The CDR3 is 14 residues long. Trimming removed 4 bases at V and 4 bases at J, with 12 bases between. The CDR3 DNA sequence: TGTGCCAGCAGCGCCGGACATTCGGGAAACACCATATATTTT. It is translated as CASSAGHSGNTIYF.

The V and J genes are TRBV28 and TRBJ1-3; the D is unclear. The CDR3 loop spans 15 amino acids. V was pared by 7 bases and J by 0 bases, with 13 bases between. Germline V gene data show CDR1 as MDHEN and CDR2 as SYDVKM. In nucleotides, the CDR3 is TGTGCCAGCACCGAAGACTGGAGCTCTGGAAACACCATATATTTT. Its protein is CASTEDWSSGNTIYF.

The rearrangement joins TRBV27 to TRBJ1-5, with TRBD1 matching 7 bases. Losses at the gene ends were 2 bases for V and 7 bases for J; bases not matched to a gene: 2. Germline-derived CDR1 and CDR2 are MNHEY and SMNVEV (reference sequence). There are 13 residues in the CDR3. The CDR3 region has the DNA TGTGCCAGCAGTTTAGCAGGGGGGCAGCCCCAGCATTTT. It is translated as CASSLAGGQPQHF.

This chain connects TRBV9 to TRBJ1-2, with a weak D call TRBD1 (6 bases). V shed 0 bases and J shed 4 bases, with 10 bases lying between them. Germline-derived CDR1 and CDR2 are SGDLS and YYNGEE. The CDR3 has 14 amino acids. CDR3 nucleotides: TGTGCCAGCAGCGTAGTGGACAGCTCCTATGGCTACACCTTC. Residues: CASSVVDSSYGYTF.

The chain joins TRBV28 to TRBJ2-7; 11 bases agree with TRBD2. The CDR3 covers 15 residues. V shed 6 bases, J shed 5 bases, and the junction held 9 bases outside the gene matches. The germline CDR1 and CDR2 sequences are MDHEN and SYDVKM. The CDR3 bases are TGTGCCAGCAGCCCAAGACTAGCGGGAATGAACGAGCAGTACTTC. Residues: CASSPRLAGMNEQYF.

Points on this clone: A much larger clone differs from this one at a single base, so this may be a read error. This chain connects TRBV27 to TRBJ1-5; TRBD1 matches 7 bases. This CDR3 is 15 amino acids long. Germline CDR1 is MNHEY and CDR2 is SMNVEV (reference sequence). V dropped 3 bases and J dropped 0; count of bases not matched to a gene: 2. CDR3 loop: CASSFRDSSNQPQHF. The CDR3 DNA sequence: TGTGCCAGCAGTTTCCGGGACAGTAGCAATCAGCCCCAGCATTTT.

The chain links TRBV30 to TRBJ2-1; TRBD2 matches at 8 bases. The CDR3 length is 15 residues. Unmatched junction bases numbered 5, after V lost 0 bases and J lost 4 bases. CDR1 is GTSNPN, CDR2 SVGIG, per germline (reference sequence). CDR3 in DNA: TGTGCCTGGAGTGTAGGGCTAGCGGGTTACAATGAGCAGTTCTTC. It translates to CAWSVGLAGYNEQFF. Full variable domain (rest looked up from reference TRBV30 and TRBJ2-1): SQTIHQWPATLVQPVGSPLSLECTVEGTSNPNLYWYRQAAGRGLQLLFYSVGIGQISSEVPQNLSASRPQDRQFILSSKKLLLSDSGFYLCAWSVGLAGYNEQFFGPGTRLTVL.

The gene calls are TRBV4-3 and TRBJ1-1, with a possible D match to TRBD1 (5 bases). V lost 4 bases, J lost 0 bases, and 12 bases lay in between. Germline CDR1 LGHNA, CDR2 YSLEER. CDR3 length: 15 residues. The CDR3, as DNA: TGCGCCAGCAGCCCAACCGACAGTTTGAACACTGAAGCTTTCTTT. Amino acids: CASSPTDSLNTEAFF.

V is TRBV9 and J is TRBJ2-2; 8 bases match TRBD2. Losses at the gene ends were 0 bases for V and 4 bases for J; bases not matched to a gene: 14. The CDR3 spans 19 residues. Looked up from germline, CDR1 is SGDLS and CDR2 is YYNGEE. The CDR3 nucleotides read TGTGCCAGCAGCGTAGTTGATAGCGGGATTGGGGTCGGCACCGGGGAGCTGTTTTTT. Amino acid sequence: CASSVVDSGIGVGTGELFF. The full variable domain, rest sourced from reference TRBV9 and TRBJ2-2, is DSGVTQTPKHLITATGQRVTLRCSPRSGDLSVYWYQQSLDQGLQFLIQYYNGEERAKGNILERFSAQQFPDLHSELNLSSLELGDSALYFCASSVVDSGIGVGTGELFFGEGSRLTVL.

The genes are TRBV6-2 or TRBV6-3 and TRBJ1-3, with TRBD1 matching over 7 bases. The CDR3 loop spans 16 amino acids. The ends lost 5 bases at V and 0 bases at J; junction bases unmatched: 7. CDR1 is MNHEY, CDR2 SVGEGT, per germline. DNA for the CDR3: TGTGCCAGCAGTCCGCCGGGACAGAACTCTGGAAACACCATATATTTT. Amino acid sequence: CASSPPGQNSGNTIYF.

V is TRBV3-1 (or the pseudogene TRBV3-2) and J is TRBJ1-3; 9 bases map to TRBD1. Looked up from germline, CDR1 is LGHDT and CDR2 is YNNKEL (reference sequence). This CDR3 is 15 amino acids long. With 4 bases clipped from V and 5 bases from J, the junction kept 6 bases outside the gene matches. For the CDR3, the DNA is TGTGCCAGCAGCCGTACCGGGACAGGGCGAAACACCATATATTTT. This codes for CASSRTGTGRNTIYF.

The V call is TRBV9, the J call TRBJ2-1; 9 bases agree with TRBD2. Losses at the gene ends were 4 bases for V and 9 bases for J; bases not matched to a gene: 5. This CDR3 spans 13 amino acids. Germline assignment: CDR1 SGDLS and CDR2 YYNGEE. The CDR3 region is CASSILSGSEQFF. The CDR3 DNA reads as TGTGCCAGCAGCATTCTTAGCGGGAGTGAGCAGTTCTTC.

This clone was found once. V and J are TRBV6-2 or TRBV6-3 and TRBJ2-1; D remains unclear. The germline V gene has CDR1 MNHEY and CDR2 SVGEGT. Trimming took off 5 bases at V and 0 bases at J, with 8 bases between the two ends. The CDR3 has 14 residues. CDR3 coding DNA: TGTGCCAGCAGTACCTCGAGCTCCTACAATGAGCAGTTCTTC. Translating it yields CASSTSSSYNEQFF.

The chain combines TRBV7-8 with TRBJ1-5, with D perhaps TRBD1 (5 bases). The CDR3 loop spans 17 amino acids. V was pared by 1 base and J by 4 bases, with 17 bases between. Germline CDR1 SGHVS, CDR2 FQNEAQ. CDR3 sequence (DNA): TGTGCCAGCAGCTTAGTAGTAAGAGACAGAGTTAATCAGCCCCAGCATTTT. It yields the protein CASSLVVRDRVNQPQHF.